This TCR beta chain came from a study of T cells in Graves' hyperthyroidism and ophthalmopathy. The CDR3 has 15 residues. V dropped 3 bases and J dropped 6 bases, with 15 bases sitting between them. Germline V gene sequence: CDR1 MDHEN, CDR2 SYDVKM. Amplified regions were TCR beta CDR3 sequences from RNA transcripts. The HTBI primer set drove a first-round RT-PCR of the TCR CDR3. TCRdb re-called the multiplex PCR reads with MiXCR, one entry per CDR3 protein. Among under 350,000 distinct CDR3 sequences listed, 15% to 20% were seen once. Points from the study as a whole: Blood also held most thyroid clonotypes expanded beyond 0.001. The model predicted ophthalmopathy a median roughly 6.5 months before onset.

The PBMCs had their origin in around 9.1 ml of fresh peripheral blood. Comments on this clonotype: What it recognizes is unknown.

The receptor was isolated from a woman in her forties or fifties with Graves' hyperthyroidism. Sequences were obtained from blood. V usage is TRBV28 and J usage is TRBJ2-1; D is possibly TRBD1 (6 bases). The CDR3 DNA reads TGTGCCAGCAGTTTGCTTCGGGACACCCTCAATGAGCAGTTCTTC. Amino acids: CASSLLRDTLNEQFF.